These 28 T cell receptor beta chains originate from one sample sequenced in a study of a mutant IDH1 vaccine in newly diagnosed glioma. The antigens these receptors bind are not known. Time point described: week 23, last vaccination. Each dose of the vaccine consisted of 300 ug of mutant IDH1 20-mer peptide, with topical imiquimod. Profiling relied on immunoSEQ multiplex PCR, and the TCRdb table lists in-frame clones only, not all of them. The sample shows roughly 45,000 clones, roughly 83% of them seen only once. The material was PBMCs, obtained from a glioma patient whose treatment included an IDH1 peptide vaccine. All receptors derive from a woman under 30 with glioma. Some clones in this sample may be carry-over from other donors' samples.

The V and J genes are TRBV6-1 and TRBJ2-3; maybe TRBD1 (6 bases). CDR1 and CDR2 (germline): MNHNS, SASEGT. The CDR3 loop spans 13 amino acids. V gave up 11 bases and J gave up 5 bases, with 17 bases separating them. DNA for the CDR3: TGTGCCGCAGGGGAACGGGGTGGAGATACGCAGTATTTT. This translates into CAAGERGGDTQYF.

This clone appeared once. V gene TRBV5-4 combines with J gene TRBJ2-7; maybe TRBD2 (5 bases). V was shortened by 1 base and J by 5 bases, with 7 bases between the two germline ends. Germline CDR1 reads SGHNT; CDR2 reads YYREEE (reference sequence). The length of the CDR3 is 12 residues. CDR3 nucleotide sequence: TGTGCCAGCAGCTTGACGGGAAACGAGCAGTACTTC. Its translation is CASSLTGNEQYF.

The rearrangement links TRBV5-1 to TRBJ2-7; 9 bases line up with TRBD1. Germline V CDR1 and CDR2: SGHRS, YFSETQ. This CDR3 contains 18 residues. The junction had 15 bases not matched to a gene; V was cut back by 1 base and J by 4 bases. CDR3 sequence (DNA): TGCGCCAGCAGCTTGTACACAGGGGGCCGGCGAAACAATTACGAGCAGTACTTC. Its translation: CASSLYTGGRRNNYEQYF. Based on the CDR3 plus reference TRBV5-1 and TRBJ2-7, the full variable domain is KAGVTQTPRYLIKTRGQQVTLSCSPISGHRSVSWYQQTPGQGLQFLFEYFSETQRNKGNFPGRFSGRQFSNSRSEMNVSTLELGDSALYLCASSLYTGGRRNNYEQYFGPGTRLTVT.

With regard to this clone: Other nucleotide sequences in the sample specify the same CDR3. This chain joins TRBV5-1 and TRBJ2-7; D is ambiguous. From germline, CDR1 is SGHRS and CDR2 YFSETQ. With 4 bases removed from V and 2 bases from J, the gap between germline ends came to 4 bases. This CDR3 is built from 11 residues. In DNA form, the CDR3 reads TGCGCCAGCAGCCTGACCTACGAGCAGTACTTC. It specifies CASSLTYEQYF.

This clone is a singleton in its sample. CDR3 nucleotide sequence: TGTGCCAGCAGCAGCAACTCCTATAATTCACCCCTCCACTTT. The encoded protein is CASSSNSYNSPLHF. The chain combines TRBV5-6 with TRBJ1-6; D remains ambiguous. V dropped 4 bases and J dropped 0 bases, with 5 bases sitting between them. This CDR3 is 14 amino acids long. Germline CDR1 reads SGHDT; CDR2 reads YYEEEE.

The genes are TRBV6-5 and TRBJ2-7; tentatively, D is TRBD2 (5 bases). V was pared by 0 bases and J by 0 bases, with 9 bases between. Germline V gene data show CDR1 as MNHEY and CDR2 as SVGAGI. The CDR3 runs 15 residues. The CDR3 here is CASSYSSRDSYEQYF. For the CDR3, the DNA is TGTGCCAGCAGTTACTCTAGCCGGGACTCCTACGAGCAGTACTTC.

The chain uses TRBV7-3 and TRBJ2-7, with D perhaps matching TRBD2 (6 bases). In germline, CDR1 is SGHTA, CDR2 FQGTGA. This CDR3 is built from 15 residues. The V and J ends lost 4 bases and 3 bases respectively, with 16 bases between them. In DNA, the CDR3 is TGTGCCAGCAGCTCAACTCACGGAGGGCTCTACGAGCAGTACTTC. It codes for CASSSTHGGLYEQYF.

V usage is TRBV13 and J usage is TRBJ1-4, with a possible D match to TRBD1 (5 bases). The CDR3 consists of 15 residues. Deletions cut 0 bases from V and 8 bases from J, with 13 bases between. Germline V lookup: CDR1 PRHDT, CDR2 FYEKMQ (reference sequence). For the CDR3, the DNA is TGTGCCAGCAGCTTAGGCACGGGGCGAAGAGAAAAACTGTTTTTT. Translating it yields CASSLGTGRREKLFF.

V gene TRBV2 combines with J gene TRBJ2-5, with 12 bases fitting TRBD2. The CDR3 consists of 14 residues. The trim removed 9 bases at V and 13 bases at J, leaving 15 bases unmatched. The germline V gene encodes CDR1 SNHLY and CDR2 FYNNEI. CDR3 in DNA: TGTGCCAGATCCCCCTTGACTAGCGGGGGTCCGCGGTACTTC. Its translation: CARSPLTSGGPRYF.

V is TRBV7-3 and J is TRBJ2-5; 8 nucleotides agree with TRBD2. The V gene end was trimmed by 4 bases and the J gene end by 7 bases; junction bases not matched to a gene: 8. The CDR3 runs to 14 residues. CDR1 is SGHTA and CDR2 is FQGTGA in the germline V gene. In nucleotides, the CDR3 is TGTGCCAGCAGCTCCAGCGGGAGTAAAGGGACCCAGTACTTC. Encoded protein: CASSSSGSKGTQYF.

The V call is TRBV14, the J call TRBJ1-2, with 9 bases that match TRBD1. The CDR3 contains 20 residues. Trimming cost V 0 bases and J 3 bases; bases outside gene matches: 17. Germline V gene sequence: CDR1 SGHDN, CDR2 FVKESK. CDR3 nucleotide sequence: TGTGCCAGCAGCCAAGATCTTGAATTGGGGGACAGGGATTGGGACTATGGCTACACCTTC. It translates to CASSQDLELGDRDWDYGYTF.

This clone has only a few counts. The chain carries TRBV5-1 and TRBJ1-1; no definite D call. CDR3 length equals 13 residues. Germline CDR1 SGHRS, CDR2 YFSETQ. Trimming left V 0 bases short and J 1 base short, with 4 bases between. CDR3 sequence: CASSLGRNTEAFF. The CDR3 nucleotides read TGCGCCAGCAGCTTGGGTAGGAACACTGAAGCTTTCTTT.

This clone was observed a single time. The chain carries TRBV2 and TRBJ1-1; tentative D call: TRBD1 (5 bases). Germline V gene lookup returns CDR1 SNHLY and CDR2 FYNNEI. The CDR3 runs to 16 residues. Trimming cost V 4 bases and J 5 bases, with 20 bases left between them. The CDR3: CASSGAFGGIGTEAFF. For the CDR3, the DNA is TGTGCCAGCAGTGGAGCCTTTGGGGGAATCGGAACTGAAGCTTTCTTT.

V gene TRBV6-5 combines with J gene TRBJ2-7, with TRBD2 as a possible D gene (6 bases). Germline assignment: CDR1 MNHEY and CDR2 SVGAGI. CDR3 length equals 11 residues. The V end was cut by 5 bases, the J end by 7 bases, with 9 bases between. The CDR3 DNA reads TGTGCCAGCAGTCACAGCGGGGAGCAGTACTTC. Translated: CASSHSGEQYF.

J is TRBJ1-4 and V is TRBV6-1; 10 bases fit TRBD1. The CDR3 has 14 residues. The germline V gene has CDR1 MNHNS and CDR2 SASEGT. V trimming: 6 bases; J trimming: 9 bases; junction bases outside the gene matches: 7. The CDR3 loop is CASSEDRGKKKLFF. The CDR3 DNA follows: TGTGCCAGCAGCGAGGACAGGGGGAAGAAAAAACTGTTTTTT.

This clone came up once. The genes are TRBV7-2 and TRBJ1-5; 9 positions agree with TRBD1. The junction had 5 bases not matched to a gene; V was cut back by 3 bases and J by 5 bases. Germline CDR1 and CDR2: SGHTA and FQGNSA. The CDR3 is made up of 15 amino acids. The CDR3 DNA reads TGTGCCAGCAGCTTGGGTACAGGGGGCTATCAGCCCCAGCATTTT. Encoded protein: CASSLGTGGYQPQHF.

V usage is TRBV7-3 and J usage is TRBJ2-6; D is unresolved. CDR3 length: 14 residues. Trimming removed 5 bases at V and 1 base at J, with 6 bases between. Germline V lookup: CDR1 SGHTA, CDR2 FQGTGA. This CDR3 reads CASSPSSGANVLTF. CDR3 nucleotide sequence: TGTGCCAGCAGCCCTTCATCTGGGGCCAACGTCCTGACTTTC.

V gene TRBV7-2 combines with J gene TRBJ2-5, with D maybe TRBD2 (5 bases). CDR3 length equals 15 residues. Trimming took off 1 base at V and 5 bases at J, with 14 bases between the two ends. Germline CDR1 reads SGHTA; CDR2 reads FQGNSA. The CDR3 region is CASSLGGRGRETQYF. CDR3 coding DNA: TGTGCCAGCAGCTTAGGAGGTCGCGGGCGGGAGACCCAGTACTTC.

This chain connects TRBV29-1 to TRBJ1-1, with D possibly being TRBD1 (6 bases). The CDR3 is 12 residues long. CDR1 and CDR2 (germline): SQVTM, ANQGSEA. V dropped 7 bases and J dropped 4 bases, with 13 bases sitting between them. The CDR3 spells CSALTGSTEAFF. The DNA for the CDR3 is TGCAGCGCGTTAACAGGGTCCACTGAAGCTTTCTTT.

This clone has a handful of counts. This sequence joins TRBV14 and TRBJ1-1, with D perhaps matching TRBD1 (5 bases). This CDR3 contains 13 residues. CDR1 and CDR2 (germline): SGHDN, FVKESK. The V gene lost 4 bases and the J gene lost 9 bases, with 15 bases spanning the gap. CDR3 in DNA: TGTGCCAGCAGCCCGGCCGGGACTCTAAAAGCTTTCTTT. This gives the protein CASSPAGTLKAFF.

The V gene is TRBV4-1, the J gene TRBJ1-1, with 12 nucleotides matching TRBD1. Germline V gives CDR1 MGHRA, CDR2 YSYEKL. V dropped 4 bases and J dropped 2; count of bases not matched to a gene: 5. CDR3 length: 16 residues. CDR3 in amino acids: CASSRGQGAINTEAFF. As DNA, the CDR3 is TGCGCCAGCAGCCGGGGACAGGGGGCCATCAACACTGAAGCTTTCTTT.

The chain carries TRBV7-2 and TRBJ1-2; 10 nucleotides line up with TRBD1. The length of the CDR3 is 14 residues. Germline trimming cut 5 bases from V and 6 bases from J; bases unmatched to any gene: 6. Germline-derived CDR1 and CDR2 are SGHTA and FQGNSA. The CDR3 region has the DNA TGTGCCAGCAGCCGTCGGACAGGGGGTCATGGCTACACCTTC. Translating gives CASSRRTGGHGYTF.

This chain links TRBV11-2 with TRBJ2-2, with 8 bases that match TRBD2. The V segment lost 1 base and the J segment 4 bases; nucleotides outside the gene matches: 5. Per the germline V gene, CDR1 is SGHAT and CDR2 is FQNNGV. The CDR3 totals 16 residues. The CDR3: CASSLAGGPGTGELFF. The CDR3 coding sequence is TGTGCCAGCAGCTTAGCGGGAGGGCCGGGCACCGGGGAGCTGTTTTTT.

The chain is built from TRBV15 and TRBJ2-3; 10 bases are shared with TRBD2. V shed 1 base, J shed 2 bases, and the junction held 9 bases outside the gene matches. This CDR3 is 18 amino acids long. Looked up from germline, CDR1 is LNHNV and CDR2 is YYDKDF (reference sequence). CDR3 nucleotide sequence: TGTGCCACCAGCAGAGTTGCCGGACTAGCGGAGAACACAGATACGCAGTATTTT. Its protein is CATSRVAGLAENTDTQYF.

The chain combines TRBV5-1 with TRBJ2-7; no definite D call. There are 14 residues in the CDR3. Germline V gene lookup returns CDR1 SGHRS and CDR2 YFSETQ. Trimming took 0 bases from V and 6 from J, leaving 13 bases between them. This CDR3 reads CASSLAPSKSEQYF. The CDR3 nucleotides read TGCGCCAGCAGCTTGGCACCTAGTAAGTCCGAGCAGTACTTC.

The chain's CDR3 is CASSLTSAQDTQYF. The CDR3 nucleotides are TGTGCCAGCAGCCTAACCTCGGCCCAGGATACGCAGTATTTT. This chain uses TRBV7-9 with TRBJ2-3, with D unresolved. V lost 5 bases and J lost 6, with 15 bases in between. Germline loops: CDR1 SEHNR, CDR2 FQNEAQ (reference sequence). The CDR3 is 14 amino acids.

V and J are TRBV2 and TRBJ1-2, with a weak D call TRBD1 (6 bases). V lost 3 bases to trimming and J lost 1 base, with 9 bases between them. This CDR3 has 14 amino acids. Germline values: CDR1 SNHLY, CDR2 FYNNEI. The CDR3 sequence: CASSERGGNYGYTF. For the CDR3, the DNA is TGTGCCAGCAGTGAGAGGGGGGGTAACTATGGCTACACCTTC. Using reference TRBV2 and TRBJ1-2 for the parts outside the CDR3, the full variable domain is EPEVTQTPSHQVTQMGQEVILRCVPISNHLYFYWYRQILGQKVEFLVSFYNNEISEKSEIFDDQFSVERPDGSNFTLKIRSTKLEDSAMYFCASSERGGNYGYTFGSGTRLTVV.

The V gene is TRBV7-2, the J gene TRBJ2-7; D call uncertain. CDR1 and CDR2 from the germline V gene are SGHTA and FQGNSA. This CDR3 is 12 amino acids long. V lost 4 bases and J lost 7, with 11 bases in between. This CDR3 is CASSSSVTEQYF. Written as DNA, the CDR3 is TGTGCCAGCAGCTCCTCCGTGACGGAGCAGTACTTC.